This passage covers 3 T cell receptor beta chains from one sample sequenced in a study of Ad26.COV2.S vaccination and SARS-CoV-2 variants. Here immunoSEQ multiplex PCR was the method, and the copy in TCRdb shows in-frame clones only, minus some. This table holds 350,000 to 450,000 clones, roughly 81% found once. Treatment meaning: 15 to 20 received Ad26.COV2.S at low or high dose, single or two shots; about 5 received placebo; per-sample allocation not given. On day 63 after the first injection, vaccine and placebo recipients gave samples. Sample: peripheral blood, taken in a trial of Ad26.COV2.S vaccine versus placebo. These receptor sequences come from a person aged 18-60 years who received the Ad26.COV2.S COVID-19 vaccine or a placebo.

CDR3 coding DNA: TGTGCCAGCAGTCCATTAACGAACAGGGGGCCTGGAAACACCATATATTTT. Protein product: CASSPLTNRGPGNTIYF. This rearrangement joins TRBV6-2 or TRBV6-3 to TRBJ1-3; 9 bases are shared with TRBD1. This CDR3 is built from 17 residues. Germline assignment: CDR1 MNHEY and CDR2 SVGEGT. The junction had 10 bases not matched to a gene; V was cut back by 5 bases and J by 2 bases.

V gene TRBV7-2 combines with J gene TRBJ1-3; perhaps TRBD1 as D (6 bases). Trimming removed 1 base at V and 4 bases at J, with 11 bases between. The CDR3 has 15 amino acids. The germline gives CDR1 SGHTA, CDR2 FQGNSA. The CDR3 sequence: CASSLVWGRGNTIYF. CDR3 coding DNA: TGTGCCAGCAGCTTAGTTTGGGGGCGGGGAAACACCATATATTTT.

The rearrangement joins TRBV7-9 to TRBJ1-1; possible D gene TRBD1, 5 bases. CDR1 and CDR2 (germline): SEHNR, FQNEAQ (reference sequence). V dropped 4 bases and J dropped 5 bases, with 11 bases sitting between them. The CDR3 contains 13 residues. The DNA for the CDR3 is TGTGCCAGCAGCTCCGACGGGGGGACTGAAGCTTTCTTT. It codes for CASSSDGGTEAFF.